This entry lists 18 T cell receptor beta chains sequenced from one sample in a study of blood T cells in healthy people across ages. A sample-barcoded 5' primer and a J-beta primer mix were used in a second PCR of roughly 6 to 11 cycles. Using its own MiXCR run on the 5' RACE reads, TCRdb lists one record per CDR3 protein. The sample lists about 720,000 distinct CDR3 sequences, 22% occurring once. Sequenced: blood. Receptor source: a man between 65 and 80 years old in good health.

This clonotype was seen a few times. The CDR3 here is CASSPRVGQRFSNQPQHF. The CDR3 region has the DNA TGTGCCAGCAGTCCTAGGGTCGGACAGCGCTTTAGCAATCAGCCCCAGCATTTT. This chain joins TRBV5-8 and TRBJ1-5, with D perhaps TRBD1 (6 bases). Looked up from germline, CDR1 is SGHTS and CDR2 is YDEGEE. This CDR3 has 18 residues. V dropped 5 bases and J dropped 0 bases, with 21 bases sitting between them.

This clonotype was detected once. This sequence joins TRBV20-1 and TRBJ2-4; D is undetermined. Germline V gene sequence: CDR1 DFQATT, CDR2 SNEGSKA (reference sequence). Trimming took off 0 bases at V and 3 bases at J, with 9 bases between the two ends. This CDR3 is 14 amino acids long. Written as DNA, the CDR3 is TGCAGTGCTAGAGATACAATGGTCAAAAACATTCAGTACTTC. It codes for CSARDTMVKNIQYF.

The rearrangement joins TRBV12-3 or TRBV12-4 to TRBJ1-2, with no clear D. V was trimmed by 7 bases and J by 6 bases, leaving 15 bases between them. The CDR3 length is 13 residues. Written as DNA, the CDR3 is TGTGCCAGCAACCTTACCCACGGCCATGGCTACACCTTC. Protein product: CASNLTHGHGYTF.

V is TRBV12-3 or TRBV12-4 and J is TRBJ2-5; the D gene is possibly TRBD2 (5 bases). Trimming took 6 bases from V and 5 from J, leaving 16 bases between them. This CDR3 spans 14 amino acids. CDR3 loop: CASRESKGVETQYF. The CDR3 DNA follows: TGTGCCAGCAGGGAGAGCAAGGGAGTCGAGACCCAGTACTTC.

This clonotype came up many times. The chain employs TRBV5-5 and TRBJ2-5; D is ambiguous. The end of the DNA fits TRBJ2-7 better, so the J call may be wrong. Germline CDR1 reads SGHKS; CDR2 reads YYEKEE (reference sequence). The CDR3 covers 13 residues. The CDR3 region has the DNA TGTGCCAGCAGCTTGGGGGCTTACTACGAGCAGTACGTC. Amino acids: CASSLGAYYEQYV.

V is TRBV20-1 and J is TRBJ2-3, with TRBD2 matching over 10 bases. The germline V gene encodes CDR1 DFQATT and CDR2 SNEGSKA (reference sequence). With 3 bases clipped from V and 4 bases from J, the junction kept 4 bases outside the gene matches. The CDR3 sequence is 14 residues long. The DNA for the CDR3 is TGCAGTGCTAGCCTAGCGGGAGTCCCAGATACGCAGTATTTT. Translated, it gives CSASLAGVPDTQYF.

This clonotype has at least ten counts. CDR3 in amino acids: CASSNTDTQYF. The CDR3 DNA sequence: TGTGCCAGCAGTAACACAGATACGCAGTATTTT. The chain employs TRBV6-2 or TRBV6-3 and TRBJ2-3, with no clear D. V lost 5 bases and J lost 2, with 2 bases in between. In germline, CDR1 is MNHEY, CDR2 SVGEGT. CDR3 size: 11 residues.

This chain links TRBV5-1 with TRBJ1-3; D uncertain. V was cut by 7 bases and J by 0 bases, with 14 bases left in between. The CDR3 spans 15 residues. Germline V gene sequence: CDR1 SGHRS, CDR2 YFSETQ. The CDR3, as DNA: TGCGCCAGCTCGCCGACGGTTAGCTCTGGAAACACCATATATTTT. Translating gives CASSPTVSSGNTIYF.

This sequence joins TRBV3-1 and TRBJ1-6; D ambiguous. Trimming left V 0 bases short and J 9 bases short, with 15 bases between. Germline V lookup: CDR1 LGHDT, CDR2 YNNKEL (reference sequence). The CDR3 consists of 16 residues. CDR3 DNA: TGTGCCAGCAGCCAAGATGTTGGGCAGAGAGGTTCACCCCTCCACTTT. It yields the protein CASSQDVGQRGSPLHF.

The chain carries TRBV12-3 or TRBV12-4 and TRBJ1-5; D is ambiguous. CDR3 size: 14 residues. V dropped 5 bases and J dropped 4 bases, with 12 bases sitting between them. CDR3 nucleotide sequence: TGTGCCAGCAGTCCTGCCACGGGTAATCAGCCCCAGCATTTT. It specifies CASSPATGNQPQHF.

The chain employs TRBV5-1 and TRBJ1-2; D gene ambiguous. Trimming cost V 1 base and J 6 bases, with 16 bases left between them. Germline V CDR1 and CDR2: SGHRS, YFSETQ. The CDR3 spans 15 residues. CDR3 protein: CASSLRSESPHGYTF. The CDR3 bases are TGCGCCAGCAGCTTGAGGTCGGAAAGCCCACATGGCTACACCTTC.

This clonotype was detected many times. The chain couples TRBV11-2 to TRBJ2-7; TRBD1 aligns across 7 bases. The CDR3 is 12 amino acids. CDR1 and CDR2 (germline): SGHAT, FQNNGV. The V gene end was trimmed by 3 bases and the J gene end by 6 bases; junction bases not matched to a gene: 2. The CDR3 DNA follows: TGTGCCAGCAGCTTGGGGGACAGCGAGCAGTACTTC. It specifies CASSLGDSEQYF.

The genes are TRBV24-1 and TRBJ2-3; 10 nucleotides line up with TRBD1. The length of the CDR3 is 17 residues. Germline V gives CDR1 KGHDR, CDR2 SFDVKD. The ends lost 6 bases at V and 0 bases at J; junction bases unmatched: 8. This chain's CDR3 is CATSKIPGQGSTDTQYF. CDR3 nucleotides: TGTGCCACCAGTAAGATACCGGGACAGGGGAGCACAGATACGCAGTATTTT.

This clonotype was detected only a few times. In DNA, the CDR3 is TGTGCCAGTAGGACAGGAAAAATGACTTTAGCCAAAAACATTCAGTACTTC. Translated, it gives CASRTGKMTLAKNIQYF. This chain uses TRBV5-8 with TRBJ2-4, with 7 bases lining up with TRBD1. Germline V gene sequence: CDR1 SGHTS, CDR2 YDEGEE. The CDR3 totals 17 residues. J was trimmed by 0 bases and V by 8 bases; bases with no gene match: 14.

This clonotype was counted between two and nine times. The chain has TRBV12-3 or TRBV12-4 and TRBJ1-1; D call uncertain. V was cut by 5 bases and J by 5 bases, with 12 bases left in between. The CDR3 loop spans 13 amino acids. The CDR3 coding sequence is TGTGCCAGCAGTGTGGGCAGGCGAACTGAAGCTTTCTTT. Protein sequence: CASSVGRRTEAFF.

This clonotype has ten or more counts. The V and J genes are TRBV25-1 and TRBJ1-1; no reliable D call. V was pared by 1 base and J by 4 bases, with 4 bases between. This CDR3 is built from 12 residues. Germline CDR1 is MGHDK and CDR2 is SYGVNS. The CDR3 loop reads CASSEWGTEAFF. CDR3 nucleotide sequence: TGTGCCAGCAGTGAATGGGGCACTGAAGCTTTCTTT.

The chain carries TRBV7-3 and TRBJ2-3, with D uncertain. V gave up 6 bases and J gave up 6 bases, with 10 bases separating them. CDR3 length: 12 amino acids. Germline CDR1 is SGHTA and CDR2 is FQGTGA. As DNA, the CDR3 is TGTGCCAGCAGTTTTCCCGGGGATACGCAGTATTTT. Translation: CASSFPGDTQYF.

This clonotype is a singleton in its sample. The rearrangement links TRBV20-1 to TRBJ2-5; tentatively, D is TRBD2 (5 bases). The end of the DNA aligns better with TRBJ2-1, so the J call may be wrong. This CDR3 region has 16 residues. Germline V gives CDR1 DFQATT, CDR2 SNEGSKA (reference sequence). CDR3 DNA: TGCAGTGCTAGACTAAAGAGACTGGACTTCAACAATGAGCAGTTCTTC. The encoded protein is CSARLKRLDFNNEQFF.